This T cell receptor beta chain was profiled in a study of graft-versus-host responses after intestinal transplantation. Background on the study: Recipients received multivisceral, liver-intestinal, or isolated intestinal transplants. Induction using anti-thymocyte globulin, followed by tacrolimus and steroids for two to three years, was given to all recipients.

V was shortened by 4 bases and J by 6 bases, with 18 bases between the two germline ends. Looked up from germline, CDR1 is SGHRS and CDR2 is YFSETQ. CDR3 length: 15 residues. Concerning this clone itself: The antigen remains unidentified.

Some clones are missing from TCRdb's copy, which holds only in-frame ones; the method was immunoSEQ multiplex PCR. The table records over 75,000 clones, about nine tenths of them present only once. General study findings and limits: Maximum circulating GvH clone levels tracked with early post-transplant HvG decreases. Ileal or blood samples showed some GvH clones first, and such clones were also found in recipient marrow.

The gene calls are TRBV5-1 and TRBJ2-3; tentative D call: TRBD1 (6 bases). The sequencing used unstimulated CD8+ T cells sorted from spleen or lymph node cells, collected before transplant. The receptor comes from a human donor who was the organ donor for an intestinal transplant. Here the CDR3 reads CASSTGTIAPDTQYF. The CDR3 bases are TGCGCCAGCAGCACCGGGACAATAGCACCCGATACGCAGTATTTT.